The rows below give T cell receptor beta chains drawn from one sample of a study of shared clonotypes between healthy human individuals. Only in-frame clones appear in the TCRdb table, and some are missing; sequencing was by immunoSEQ multiplex PCR. Among about 650,000 clones listed, around 95% were seen once. The sequencing sample was made of naive CD8+ T cells sorted from blood. The receptors originated from a woman aged 30 to 39 in good health. CDR3s include the opening cysteine and the closing phenylalanine or tryptophan. Clone size appears in some rows only: once, few, many, or a class for an expanded clone.

CASSSPRDRVYSNQPQHF	TRBV19	.	18
CATSRDLNGNEQFF	TRBV15	.	14
CASRGTKGAGNTIYF	TRBV28	.	15
CASSQGLADSYEQYF	TRBV4-2	.	15
CASSAWDSEQYF	TRBV5-6	.	12
CASSFSGNGYTF	TRBV5-6	.	12
CATSGLAGVTDTQYF	TRBV15	.	15
CASSILEDREAFF	TRBV19	once	13
CASSFSGRAYEQYF	TRBV13	.	14
CASSSSGRAYETQYF	TRBV13	.	15
CASSVGFDYGYTF	TRBV9	.	13
CASSLSAGVDEQFF	TRBV27	.	14
CASSLVEGLAYEQYF	TRBV5-1	.	15
CASRGMGTDTQYF	TRBV9	.	13
CASSIMAGANTGELFF	TRBV19	.	16
CASSDSPSYEQYF	TRBV2	once	13
CASSQDGEETQYF	TRBV4-1	once	13
CASSINPSTEAFF	TRBV19	.	13
CASSLHRHDTGELFF	TRBV5-5	.	15
CASSFQGLAGVWELFF	TRBV28	.	16
CASSQTWGGSNQPQHF	TRBV4-2	.	16
CASSVVRGTGGVRGYTF	TRBV9	.	17
CASSSSDRASSYEQYF	TRBV6-6	.	16
CASSPQAGYTF	TRBV28	.	11
CASSLDRGGNQPQHF	TRBV7-9	.	15
CASMEGYEQYF	TRBV7-9	.	11
CASSVEPGGYGYTF	TRBV9	.	14
CARSYGRHPDYEQYF	TRBV19	.	15
CASSPTGRTDTQYF	TRBV25-1	.	14
CASSVGTTIGELFF	TRBV9	.	14
CASRVLGNTEAFF	TRBV5-1	.	13
CASSLITVGRGKVGYTF	TRBV28	.	17
CASSLARDGELFF	TRBV5-1	few	13
CASSIGGRNYGYTF	TRBV19	.	14
CASSLSKNTEAFF	TRBV4-2	.	13
CASSLGEQFF	TRBV28	.	10
CASSIQGGQPQHF	TRBV19	.	13
CASSSAGGITEAFF	TRBV27	.	14
CASGLTGNSNQPQHF	TRBV5-5	.	15
CATSGIPTSGIYNEQFF	TRBV15	.	17
CASSVTGLITDTQYF	TRBV27	.	15
CASGASVEGEAFF	TRBV9	.	13
CASSAGGEGSYEQYF	TRBV27	.	15
CASSDLGAYNEQFF	TRBV7-2	.	14
CASSPSLAPNEQFF	TRBV7-3	.	14
CAIRGGTGYEQYF	TRBV27	.	13
CASRPYRESSYNEQFF	TRBV5-5	.	16
CASSQGLDFYEQYF	TRBV28	.	14